This T cell receptor beta chain was documented in a study of shared clonotypes between healthy human individuals. V was pared by 0 bases and J by 0 bases, with 6 bases between. Germline CDR1 MDHEN, CDR2 SYDVKM. This CDR3 spans 14 amino acids. The CD4+ fraction was divided into a CD45RA+ naive subset and a CD45RA-negative memory subset. An even split of each subset's genomic DNA across several immunoSEQ plates was performed. The assay was immunoSEQ multiplex PCR, and TCRdb's table has in-frame clones only and misses some. The table has about 2.4 million clones, more than 80% seen once. This clone was counted a single time. The same CDR3 can be traced to other DNA sequences in this sample.

Sequenced input: naive CD4+ T cells sorted from blood. The subset here: CD45RA+ positively selected. This sequence joins TRBV28 and TRBJ2-7, with D possibly being TRBD1 (6 bases). The TCR originated in a man aged 18 to 29 in good health. The CDR3 nucleotides read TGTGCCAGCAGTTTATGGGACAGCTCCTACGAGCAGTACTTC. This encodes CASSLWDSSYEQYF.